The T cell receptor (beta chain) under discussion was sequenced for a study of yellow fever vaccine responses in identical twins. TCRdb itself ran the RT-PCR reads through MiXCR, one entry per CDR3 protein. Of several hundred distinct CDR3 sequences listed, 81% are singletons. The J segment lost 7 bases and the V segment lost 1 base, leaving 9 bases of the junction unmatched. CDR3 length: 16 residues. Germline assignment: CDR1 SGHTA and CDR2 FQGNSA. Study-wide findings and caveats: Reportedly, the response of twins' T cells to the vaccine seemed partly convergent, partly personalized.

Comments on this clonotype: No antigen is known for it.

The receptor was isolated from a woman between 18 and 29 years old who received the yellow fever vaccine. The chain joins TRBV7-2 to TRBJ1-5; 8 positions match TRBD1. This sample comprised T cells from blood (PBMCs), unsorted or a sorted subset (not recorded which), obtained before or after yellow fever vaccination (not recorded which). The CDR3 region is CASSLVGGRQGQPQHF. CDR3 nucleotides: TGTGCCAGCAGCTTAGTGGGGGGGCGACAGGGGCAGCCCCAGCATTTT.